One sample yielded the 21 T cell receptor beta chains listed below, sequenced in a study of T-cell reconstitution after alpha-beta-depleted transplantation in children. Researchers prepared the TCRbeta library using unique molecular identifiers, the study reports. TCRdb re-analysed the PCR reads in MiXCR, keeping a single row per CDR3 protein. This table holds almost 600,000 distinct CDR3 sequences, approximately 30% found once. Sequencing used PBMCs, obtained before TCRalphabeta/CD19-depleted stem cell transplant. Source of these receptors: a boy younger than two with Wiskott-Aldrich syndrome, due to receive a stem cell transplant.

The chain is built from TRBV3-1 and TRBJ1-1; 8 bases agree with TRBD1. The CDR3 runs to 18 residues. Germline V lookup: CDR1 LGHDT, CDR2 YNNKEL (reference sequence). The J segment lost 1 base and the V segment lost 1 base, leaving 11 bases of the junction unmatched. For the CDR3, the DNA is TGTGCCAGCAGCCAAGTGGCCCAGGGGGCGGGAAGGAACACTGAAGCTTTCTTT. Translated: CASSQVAQGAGRNTEAFF.

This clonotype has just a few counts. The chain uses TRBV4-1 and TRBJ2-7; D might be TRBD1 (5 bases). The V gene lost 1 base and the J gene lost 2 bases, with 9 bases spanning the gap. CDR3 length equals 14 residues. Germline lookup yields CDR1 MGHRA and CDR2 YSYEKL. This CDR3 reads CASSQVSRAYEQYF. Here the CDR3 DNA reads TGCGCCAGCAGCCAAGTCTCCAGGGCCTACGAGCAGTACTTC.

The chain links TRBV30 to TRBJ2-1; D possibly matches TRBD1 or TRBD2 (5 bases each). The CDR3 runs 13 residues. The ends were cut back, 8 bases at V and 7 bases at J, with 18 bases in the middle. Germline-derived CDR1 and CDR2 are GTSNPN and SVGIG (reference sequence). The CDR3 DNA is TGTGCCGGACTTCAAACCTGGGGGAATGAGCAGTTCTTC. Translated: CAGLQTWGNEQFF.

The CDR3 loop is CSARVPLLAGDTDTQYF. The CDR3 DNA reads TGCAGTGCTAGAGTCCCTTTACTAGCGGGAGACACAGATACGCAGTATTTT. The chain is built from TRBV20-1 and TRBJ2-3; 11 positions match TRBD2. The CDR3 contains 17 residues. The V gene end was trimmed by 1 base and the J gene end by 2 bases; junction bases not matched to a gene: 8. Germline CDR1 DFQATT, CDR2 SNEGSKA (reference sequence).

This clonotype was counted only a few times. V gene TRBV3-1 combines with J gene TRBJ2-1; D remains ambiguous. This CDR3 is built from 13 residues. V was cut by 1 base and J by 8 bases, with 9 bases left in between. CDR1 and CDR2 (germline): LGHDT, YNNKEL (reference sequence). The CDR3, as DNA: TGTGCCAGCAGCCAAGTAGGGATTCATGAGCAGTTCTTC. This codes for CASSQVGIHEQFF.

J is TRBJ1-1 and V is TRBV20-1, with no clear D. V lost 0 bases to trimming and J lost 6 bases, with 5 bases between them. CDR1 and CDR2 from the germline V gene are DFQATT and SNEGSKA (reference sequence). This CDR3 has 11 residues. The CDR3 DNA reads TGCAGTGCTAGAGATTTGCCTGAAGCTTTCTTT. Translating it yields CSARDLPEAFF.

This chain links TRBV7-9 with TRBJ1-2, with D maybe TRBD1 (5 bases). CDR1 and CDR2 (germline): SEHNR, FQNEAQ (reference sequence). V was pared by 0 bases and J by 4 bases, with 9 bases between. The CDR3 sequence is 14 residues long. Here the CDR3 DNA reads TGTGCCAGCAGCTTAGCGGGACCGATCTATGGCTACACCTTC. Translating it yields CASSLAGPIYGYTF.

CDR3 amino acids: CASSQDSREGLDTQYF. The CDR3 DNA follows: TGCGCCAGCAGCCAAGATTCGCGGGAGGGGTTAGATACGCAGTATTTT. The V gene is TRBV4-1, the J gene TRBJ2-3, with 9 bases matching TRBD2. The CDR3 is 16 amino acids. V lost 0 bases to trimming and J lost 5 bases; unmatched junction nucleotides: 6. Germline V gene sequence: CDR1 MGHRA, CDR2 YSYEKL.

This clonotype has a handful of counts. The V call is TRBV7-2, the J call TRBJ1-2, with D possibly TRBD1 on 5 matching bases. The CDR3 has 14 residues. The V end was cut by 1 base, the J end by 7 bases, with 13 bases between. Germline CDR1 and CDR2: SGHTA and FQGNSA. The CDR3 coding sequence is TGTGCCAGCAGCTTAGGGCGAAGGGGAGGTGGCTACACCTTC. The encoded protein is CASSLGRRGGGYTF.

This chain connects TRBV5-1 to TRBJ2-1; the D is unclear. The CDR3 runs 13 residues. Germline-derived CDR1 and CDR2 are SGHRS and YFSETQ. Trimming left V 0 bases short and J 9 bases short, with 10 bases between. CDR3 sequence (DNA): TGCGCCAGCAGCTTGGTGGTTTCCTCTGAGCAGTTCTTC. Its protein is CASSLVVSSEQFF.

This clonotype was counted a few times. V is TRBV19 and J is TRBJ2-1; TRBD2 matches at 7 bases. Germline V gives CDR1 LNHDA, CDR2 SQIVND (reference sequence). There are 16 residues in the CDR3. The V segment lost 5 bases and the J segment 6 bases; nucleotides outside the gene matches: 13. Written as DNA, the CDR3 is TGTGCCAGTAGTCTCAAACGAGGGAGGGGTCCCAATGAGCAGTTCTTC. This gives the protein CASSLKRGRGPNEQFF.

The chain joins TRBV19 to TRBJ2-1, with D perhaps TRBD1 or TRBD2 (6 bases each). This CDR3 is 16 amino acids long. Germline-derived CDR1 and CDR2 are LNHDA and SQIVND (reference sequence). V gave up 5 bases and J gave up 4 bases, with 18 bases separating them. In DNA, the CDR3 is TGTGCCAGTAGTTTCGGGCTACTAGGGGGGTACAATGAGCAGTTCTTC. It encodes CASSFGLLGGYNEQFF.

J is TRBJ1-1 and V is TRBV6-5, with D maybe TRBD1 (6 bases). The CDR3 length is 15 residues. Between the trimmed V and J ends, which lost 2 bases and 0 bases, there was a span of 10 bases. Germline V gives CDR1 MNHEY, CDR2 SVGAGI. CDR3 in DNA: TGTGCCAGCAGTTACAGGGGGATCATGAACACTGAAGCTTTCTTT. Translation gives CASSYRGIMNTEAFF.

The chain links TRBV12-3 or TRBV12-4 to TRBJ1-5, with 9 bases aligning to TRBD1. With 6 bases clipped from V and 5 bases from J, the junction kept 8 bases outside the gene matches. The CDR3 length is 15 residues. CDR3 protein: CASRLGTGWDQPQHF. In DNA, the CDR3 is TGTGCCAGCAGACTTGGGACAGGGTGGGATCAGCCCCAGCATTTT.

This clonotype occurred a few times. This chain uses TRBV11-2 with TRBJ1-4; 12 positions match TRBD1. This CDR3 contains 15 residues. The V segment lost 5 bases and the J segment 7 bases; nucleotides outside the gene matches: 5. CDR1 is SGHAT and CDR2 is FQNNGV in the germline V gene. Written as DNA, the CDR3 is TGTGCCAGCAGCGAACGGGACAGGGGGCGTGAAAAACTGTTTTTT. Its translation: CASSERDRGREKLFF.

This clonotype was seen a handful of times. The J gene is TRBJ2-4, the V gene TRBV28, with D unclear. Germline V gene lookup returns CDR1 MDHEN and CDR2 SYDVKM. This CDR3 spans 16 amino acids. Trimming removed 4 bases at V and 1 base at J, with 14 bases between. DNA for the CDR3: TGTGCCAGCAGTTCCCTTTCCGCGAAGGCCAAAAACATTCAGTACTTC. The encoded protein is CASSSLSAKAKNIQYF. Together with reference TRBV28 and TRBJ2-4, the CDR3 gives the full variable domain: DVKVTQSSRYLVKRTGEKVFLECVQDMDHENMFWYRQDPGLGLRLIYFSYDVKMKEKGDIPEGYSVSREKKERFSLILESASTNQTSMYLCASSSLSAKAKNIQYFGAGTRLSVL.

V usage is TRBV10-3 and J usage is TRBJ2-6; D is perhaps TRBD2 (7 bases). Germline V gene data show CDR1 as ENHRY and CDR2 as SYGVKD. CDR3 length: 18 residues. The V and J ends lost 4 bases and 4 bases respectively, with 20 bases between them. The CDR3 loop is CAISGGGRSPGGANVLTF. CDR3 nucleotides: TGTGCCATCAGTGGGGGGGGCAGGTCCCCGGGCGGGGCCAACGTCCTGACTTTC.

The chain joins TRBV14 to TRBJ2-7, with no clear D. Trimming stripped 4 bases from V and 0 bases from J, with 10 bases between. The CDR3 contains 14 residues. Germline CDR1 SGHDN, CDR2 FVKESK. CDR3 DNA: TGTGCCAGCAGCCGTGACACTGTCTCCTACGAGCAGTACTTC. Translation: CASSRDTVSYEQYF.

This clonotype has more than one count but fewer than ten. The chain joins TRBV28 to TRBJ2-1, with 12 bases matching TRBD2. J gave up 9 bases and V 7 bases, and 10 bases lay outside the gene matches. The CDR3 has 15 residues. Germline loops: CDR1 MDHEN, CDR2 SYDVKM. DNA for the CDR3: TGTGCCAGCACCTTTTCCGGACTAGCGGGAACTGAGCAGTTCTTC. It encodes CASTFSGLAGTEQFF.

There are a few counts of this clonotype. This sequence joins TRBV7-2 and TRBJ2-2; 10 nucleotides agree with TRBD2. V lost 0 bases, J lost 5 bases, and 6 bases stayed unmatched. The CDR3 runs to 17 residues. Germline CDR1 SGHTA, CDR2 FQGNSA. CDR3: CASSLAVLAGRTGELFF. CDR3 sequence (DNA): TGTGCCAGCAGCTTAGCGGTACTAGCGGGAAGGACCGGGGAGCTGTTTTTT.

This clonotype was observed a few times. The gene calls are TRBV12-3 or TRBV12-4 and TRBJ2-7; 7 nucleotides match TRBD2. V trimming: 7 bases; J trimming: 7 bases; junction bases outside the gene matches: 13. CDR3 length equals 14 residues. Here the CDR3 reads CASTIGEGSWEQYF. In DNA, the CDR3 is TGTGCCAGCACCATCGGGGAGGGCTCATGGGAGCAGTACTTC.